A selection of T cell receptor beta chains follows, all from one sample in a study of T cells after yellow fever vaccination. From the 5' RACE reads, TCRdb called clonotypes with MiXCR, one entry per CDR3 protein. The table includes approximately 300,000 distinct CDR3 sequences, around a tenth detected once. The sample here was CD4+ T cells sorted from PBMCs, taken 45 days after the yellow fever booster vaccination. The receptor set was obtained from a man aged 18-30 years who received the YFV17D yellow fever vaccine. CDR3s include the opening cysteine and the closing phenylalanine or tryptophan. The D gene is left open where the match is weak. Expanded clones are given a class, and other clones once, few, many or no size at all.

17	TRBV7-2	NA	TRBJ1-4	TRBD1	TGTGCCAGCAGCCTCTCAGGACAGGCAGCAACTAATGAAAAACTGTTTTTT	CASSLSGQAATNEKLFF
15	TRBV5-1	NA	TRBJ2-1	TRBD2	TGCGCCAGCAGCTTCGACGGGGGGAAATACAATGAGCAGTTCTTC	CASSFDGGKYNEQFF
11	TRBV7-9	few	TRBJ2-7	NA	TGTGCCAGCAGAGTCGGTGACGAGCAGTACTTC	CASRVGDEQYF
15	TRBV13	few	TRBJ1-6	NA	TGTGCCAGCAGCACACGGAGTGCAGGGAGTTCACCCCTCCACTTT	CASSTRSAGSSPLHF
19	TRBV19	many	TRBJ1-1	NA	TGTGCCAGTAGTGCCCGTGGTCTACGGGACAACTCCAGGAACACTGAAGCTTTCTTT	CASSARGLRDNSRNTEAFF
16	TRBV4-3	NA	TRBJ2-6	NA	TGCGCCAGCAGCCAAGGATGGCACTCTGGGGCCAACGTCCTGACTTTC	CASSQGWHSGANVLTF
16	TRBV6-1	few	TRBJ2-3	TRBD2	TGTGCCAGCAGGTCTATCAGCGGGGGGGCCCCAGATACGCAGTATTTT	CASRSISGGAPDTQYF
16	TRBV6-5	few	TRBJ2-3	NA	TGTGCCAGCAGTTACCGGAGGGTGGGGGTCACAGATACGCAGTATTTT	CASSYRRVGVTDTQYF
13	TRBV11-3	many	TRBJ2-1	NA	TGTGCCAGCAGCTTAGCACCGCAAAGGGAGCAGTTCTTC	CASSLAPQREQFF
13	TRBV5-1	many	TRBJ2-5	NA	TGCGCCAGTAACGTACAGGGAGGCGAGACCCAGTACTTC	CASNVQGGETQYF